This TCR beta chain was sequenced in a study of T-cell memory formation after mild COVID-19. MiXCR was run by TCRdb on the 5' RACE reads, yielding one entry per CDR3 protein. The profile covers fewer than 30,000 distinct CDR3 sequences, with around 10% appearing a single time and roughly 15% taken by the ten largest. CDR3 size: 13 residues. CDR1 and CDR2 from the germline V gene are SEHNR and FQNEAQ (reference sequence). The V end lost 2 bases, the J end lost 3 bases, and 7 bases lay between the germline ends. This clonotype was recorded at least ten times. Sequenced input: PBMCs or a T cell subset sorted from them (not recorded which). The chain combines TRBV7-9 with TRBJ1-2; D perhaps matches TRBD1 (5 bases). This receptor was identified in an adult woman who had mild COVID-19 (a few samples of this study predate the infection). Cell type and time point are not known. This chain's CDR3 is CASSLSTDYGYTF. The CDR3 nucleotides read TGTGCCAGCAGCTTATCGACAGACTATGGCTACACCTTC.